The 8 T cell receptor beta chains in this list originate from one sample, sequenced in a study of blood T cell repertoires in COVID-19. The data were produced by immunoSEQ multiplex PCR, yet TCRdb's version contains in-frame clones alone and is incomplete. This table holds 240,000 or so clones, roughly four fifths found once. The source material was peripheral blood. The source of these receptors is an elderly woman with acute or convalescent COVID-19.

The rearrangement uses TRBV7-3 and TRBJ2-5; 14 nucleotides match TRBD2. This CDR3 has 15 amino acids. With 4 bases clipped from V and 4 bases from J, the junction kept 2 bases outside the gene matches. Germline V gives CDR1 SGHTA, CDR2 FQGTGA. CDR3 DNA sequence: TGTGCCAGCAGCTCGGGACTAGCGGGAGTAGAGACCCAGTACTTC. The encoded protein is CASSSGLAGVETQYF. The full variable domain, completed using reference TRBV7-3 and TRBJ2-5, is GAGVSQTPSNKVTEKGKYVELRCDPISGHTALYWYRQSLGQGPEFLIYFQGTGAADDSGLPNDRFFAVRPEGSVSTLKIQRTERGDSAVYLCASSSGLAGVETQYFGPGTRLLVL.

The chain couples TRBV6-2 or TRBV6-3 to TRBJ2-2; TRBD2 matches at 14 bases. CDR1 MNHEY and CDR2 SVGEGT come from the germline V gene. The CDR3 runs 16 residues. The V gene end was trimmed by 6 bases and the J gene end by 7 bases; junction bases not matched to a gene: 7. In nucleotides, the CDR3 is TGTGCCAGCAGCCAAGGACTAGCGGGAGGTAACGGGGAGCTGTTTTTT. This gives the protein CASSQGLAGGNGELFF.

This rearrangement joins TRBV13 to TRBJ1-3; no definite D call. Trimming took off 1 base at V and 4 bases at J, with 8 bases between the two ends. This CDR3 is 14 amino acids long. Germline loops: CDR1 PRHDT, CDR2 FYEKMQ (reference sequence). CDR3 in amino acids: CASSLATRGNTIYF. CDR3 nucleotides: TGTGCCAGCAGCTTAGCGACGAGGGGAAACACCATATATTTT.

The V call is TRBV18, the J call TRBJ1-1, with D hard to call. CDR3 length equals 16 residues. From germline, CDR1 is KGHSH and CDR2 LQKENI. V lost 1 base and J 5 bases, leaving 17 bases between the germline ends. CDR3 sequence reads: CASSPRGLRQGTEAFF. In DNA form, the CDR3 reads TGTGCCAGCTCACCACGAGGGCTCCGACAAGGGACTGAAGCTTTCTTT.

The chain combines TRBV19 with TRBJ2-1; D perhaps matches TRBD2 (5 bases). V shed 6 bases and J shed 5 bases, with 20 bases lying between them. CDR1 and CDR2 (germline): LNHDA, SQIVND (reference sequence). The CDR3 has 16 amino acids. CDR3 DNA sequence: TGTGCCAGTAGGAATTCGTGGGAGCGGTTGGACAATGAGCAGTTCTTC. Residues: CASRNSWERLDNEQFF. The full variable domain, rest sourced from reference TRBV19 and TRBJ2-1, is DGGITQSPKYLFRKEGQNVTLSCEQNLNHDAMYWYRQDPGQGLRLIYYSQIVNDFQKGDIAEGYSVSREKKESFPLTVTSAQKNPTAFYLCASRNSWERLDNEQFFGPGTRLTVL.

The V call is TRBV7-2, the J call TRBJ1-1; D uncertain. Trimming stripped 0 bases from V and 11 bases from J, with 16 bases between. Germline V gene lookup returns CDR1 SGHTA and CDR2 FQGNSA. The CDR3 is 14 amino acids. The CDR3 DNA reads TGTGCCAGCAGCTTAGCGGCGGAGAGGGAGGGCGCTTTCTTT. Residues: CASSLAAEREGAFF.

The J gene is TRBJ2-7, the V gene TRBV6-2 or TRBV6-3, with TRBD2 matching over 7 bases. Germline CDR1 reads MNHEY; CDR2 reads SVGEGT. CDR3 length: 16 residues. V lost 4 bases to trimming and J lost 5 bases; unmatched junction nucleotides: 14. This CDR3 reads CASSSGRTVAGDEQYF. The CDR3 nucleotides are TGTGCCAGCAGTTCAGGCCGTACGGTTGCGGGGGACGAGCAGTACTTC.

This clone was detected only once. The chain recombines TRBV24-1 with TRBJ2-2; 8 bases align to TRBD1. V shed 10 bases and J 0 bases; nucleotides not matched to a gene: 0. The CDR3 runs 13 residues. Looked up from germline, CDR1 is KGHDR and CDR2 is SFDVKD. The CDR3 loop is CATTGANTGELFF. The CDR3 DNA is TGTGCCACGACAGGGGCGAACACCGGGGAGCTGTTTTTT.